This T cell receptor (beta chain) was captured by sequencing in a study of metastatic and nonmetastatic thyroid tumors. Turning to the study itself: Both malignant and benign thyroid patients supplied peripheral blood and tumor or nodule tissue samples, across which the repertoires of these patients were then compared. Study outcomes and limitations: It was reportedly found that TCR beta diversity was significantly higher in malignant thyroid tumors than in benign nodules, a difference seen in both blood and tumor samples.

In the authors' workflow: For papillary thyroid cancer, a distant-metastasis classifier was constructed from CDR3 differences observed across clinicopathological groups. TCRdb re-called clones from the PCR reads using MiXCR. The V and J calls were not made by the authors but by TCRdb's processing. Seen here are around 40,000 clones, roughly 17% observed once, and the top ten hold around 6.6%. Turning to this clone: Its antigen is not identified.

Until they underwent thyroid surgery, no patient had received any treatment. Source material: blood. The clonotype was recovered from a male donor with papillary thyroid cancer or a benign thyroid nodule (not recorded which). Some clones in this sample may be carry-over from other donors' samples.

The CDR3 loop is CASSPTGSDGANVLTF. CDR3 nucleotide sequence: TGTGCCAGCAGCCCGACAGGTAGTGATGGGGCCAACGTCCTGACTTTC. V is TRBV7-8 and J is TRBJ2-6; tentative D call: TRBD1 (6 bases). Deletions cut 5 bases from V and 3 bases from J, with 14 bases between. Germline lookup yields CDR1 SGHVS and CDR2 FQNEAQ. The CDR3 contains 16 residues.